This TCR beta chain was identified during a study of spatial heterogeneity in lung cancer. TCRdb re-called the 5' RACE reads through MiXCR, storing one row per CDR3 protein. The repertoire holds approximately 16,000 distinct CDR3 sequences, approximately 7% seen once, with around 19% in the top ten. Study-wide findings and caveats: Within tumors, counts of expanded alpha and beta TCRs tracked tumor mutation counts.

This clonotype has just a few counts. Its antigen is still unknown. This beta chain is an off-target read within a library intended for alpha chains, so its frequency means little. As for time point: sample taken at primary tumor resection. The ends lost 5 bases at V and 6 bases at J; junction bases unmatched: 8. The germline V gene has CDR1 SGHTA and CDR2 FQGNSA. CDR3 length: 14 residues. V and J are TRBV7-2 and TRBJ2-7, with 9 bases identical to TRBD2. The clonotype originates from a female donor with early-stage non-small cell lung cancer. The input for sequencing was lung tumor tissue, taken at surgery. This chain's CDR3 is CASSTGLAFGEQYF. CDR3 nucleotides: TGTGCCAGCAGCACGGGACTAGCCTTCGGCGAGCAGTACTTC.